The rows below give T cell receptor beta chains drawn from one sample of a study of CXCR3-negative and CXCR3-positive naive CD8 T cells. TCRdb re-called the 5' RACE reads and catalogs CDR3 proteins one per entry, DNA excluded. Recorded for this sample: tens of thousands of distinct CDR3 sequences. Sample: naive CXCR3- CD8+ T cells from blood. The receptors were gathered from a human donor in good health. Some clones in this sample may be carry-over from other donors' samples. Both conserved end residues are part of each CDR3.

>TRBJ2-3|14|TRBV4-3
CASSQGTGVDTQYF
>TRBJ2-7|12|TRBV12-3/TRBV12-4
CASSSNRNEQYF
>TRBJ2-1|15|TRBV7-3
CASSLSGTSFSEQFF
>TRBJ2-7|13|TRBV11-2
CASSLNDPYEQYF
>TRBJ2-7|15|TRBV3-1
CASSPLDGEAYEQYF
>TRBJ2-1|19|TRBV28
CASSQGLAGGLYPNNEQFF
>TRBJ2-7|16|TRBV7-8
CASSSPVTSPFYEQYF
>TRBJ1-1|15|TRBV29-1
CSVEGGDRAATEAFF
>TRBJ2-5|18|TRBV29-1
CSVEDRFAQGSSDETQYF
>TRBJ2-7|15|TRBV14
CASSQDNLGSYEQYF
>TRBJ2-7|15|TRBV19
CASSKDRGFSYEQYF
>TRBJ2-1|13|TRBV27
CASSRGPSYEQFF
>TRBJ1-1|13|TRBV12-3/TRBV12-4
CASSGTGGTEAFF
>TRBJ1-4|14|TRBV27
CASSPRGPLGGLFF
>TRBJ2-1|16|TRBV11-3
CARSSPTTGGHNEQFF
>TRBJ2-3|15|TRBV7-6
CASSPRRGGEDTQYF
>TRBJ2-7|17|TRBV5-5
CASSLEPLGRLSYEQYF
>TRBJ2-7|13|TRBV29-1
CSVGPGLSYEQYF
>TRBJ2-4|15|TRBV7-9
CASSRQILAKNIQYF
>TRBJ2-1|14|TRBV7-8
CASSLVASNNEQFF
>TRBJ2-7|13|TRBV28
CASSLRGSYEQYF
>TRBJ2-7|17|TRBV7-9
CASSLWSSGPPSYEQYF
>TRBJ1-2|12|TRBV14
CASSQGYYGYTF
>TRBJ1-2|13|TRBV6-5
CASSLGDKYGYTF